This T cell receptor (beta chain) is from a study of blood T cell repertoires in COVID-19. Whole-study context: The origin of the acute and convalescent COVID-19 samples was the United States, Italy and Spain. The cDNA or gDNA used as material had been derived from T cells, B-cell-depleted T cells, or PBMCs.

Looked up from germline, CDR1 is KGHSH and CDR2 is LQKENI. Trimming cost V 3 bases and J 1 base; bases outside gene matches: 5. The CDR3 loop spans 16 amino acids. In the authors' workflow: Amplification of reference gene primers provided the estimated nucleated cell counts. Some clones are missing from TCRdb's copy, which holds only in-frame ones; the method was immunoSEQ multiplex PCR. D and trimming were read from the DNA, whereas the V and J calls and clone size are those reported in that table. The table has about 300,000 clones, 75% to 90% seen once; the top ten hold about 1.6%. Sequenced: peripheral blood. The rearrangement links TRBV18 to TRBJ1-1, with 10 bases fitting TRBD1. The sequence was collected from a woman between 40 and 50 years old who had recovered from COVID-19. The CDR3 loop reads CASSPNWDRGNTEAFF. CDR3 coding DNA: TGTGCCAGCTCACCTAACTGGGACAGGGGGAACACTGAAGCTTTCTTT.